The 4 T cell receptor beta chains in this list originate from one sample, sequenced in a study of Ad26.COV2.S vaccination and SARS-CoV-2 variants. The treatment was: about 20 received Ad26.COV2.S at low or high dose, single or two shots; five or six received placebo; per-sample allocation not given. Samples analyzed were those drawn on day 63 after the first vaccine or placebo injection. Assay used: immunoSEQ multiplex PCR; TCRdb lists only in-frame clones, some missing. The table includes about 320,000 clones, 70% to 90% detected once. The sequencing used peripheral blood, collected in a trial of Ad26.COV2.S vaccine versus placebo. These receptors were taken from a person between 18 and 60 years old who received the Ad26.COV2.S COVID-19 vaccine or a placebo.

Turning to this clone: The same CDR3 also results from other DNA sequences found in this sample. As DNA, the CDR3 is TGTGCCAGCTCACCCGGCCAGGGAAGAACTGAAGCTTTCTTT. Translated: CASSPGQGRTEAFF. The chain combines TRBV18 with TRBJ1-1; D might be TRBD1 (5 bases). Trimming cost V 3 bases and J 5 bases, with 13 bases left between them. The CDR3 consists of 14 residues. In germline, CDR1 is KGHSH, CDR2 LQKENI.

V is TRBV6-5 and J is TRBJ1-1, with D hard to call. The germline V gene encodes CDR1 MNHEY and CDR2 SVGAGI. V lost 7 bases to trimming and J lost 4 bases, with 19 bases between them. The CDR3 extends over 15 amino acids. The CDR3 spells CASMVGAKHVTEAFF. In DNA form, the CDR3 reads TGTGCCAGCATGGTTGGCGCGAAACACGTCACTGAAGCTTTCTTT.

The rearrangement joins TRBV6-2 or TRBV6-3 to TRBJ1-2, with TRBD1 matching over 7 bases. After removal of 5 bases from V and 5 bases from J, the junction contained 2 bases not matched to a gene. Germline V gives CDR1 MNHEY, CDR2 SVGEGT. This CDR3 spans 12 amino acids. CDR3 residues: CASSNRGYGYTF. The CDR3 DNA reads as TGTGCCAGCAGTAACAGGGGATATGGCTACACCTTC.

This chain joins TRBV4-3 and TRBJ2-2; TRBD2 is a possible D gene (5 bases). Trimming removed 0 bases from V and 0 bases from J, with 8 bases in between. This CDR3 is built from 16 residues. The germline V gene has CDR1 LGHNA and CDR2 YSLEER. The CDR3 is CASSQDPGSNTGELFF. Written as DNA, the CDR3 is TGCGCCAGCAGCCAAGATCCGGGGTCGAACACCGGGGAGCTGTTTTTT.